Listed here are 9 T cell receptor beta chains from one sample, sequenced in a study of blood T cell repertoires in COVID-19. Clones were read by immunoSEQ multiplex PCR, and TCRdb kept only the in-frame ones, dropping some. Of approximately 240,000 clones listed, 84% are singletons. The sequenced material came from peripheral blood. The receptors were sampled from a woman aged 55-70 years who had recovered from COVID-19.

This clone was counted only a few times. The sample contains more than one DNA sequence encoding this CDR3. This CDR3 reads CASSPETSGETQYF. The CDR3 DNA reads as TGTGCCAGCTCACCGGAGACTAGCGGGGAGACCCAGTACTTC. This rearrangement joins TRBV18 to TRBJ2-5; TRBD2 matches at 10 bases. Losses at the gene ends were 3 bases for V and 5 bases for J; bases not matched to a gene: 3. This CDR3 comprises 14 residues. Germline CDR1 is KGHSH and CDR2 is LQKENI.

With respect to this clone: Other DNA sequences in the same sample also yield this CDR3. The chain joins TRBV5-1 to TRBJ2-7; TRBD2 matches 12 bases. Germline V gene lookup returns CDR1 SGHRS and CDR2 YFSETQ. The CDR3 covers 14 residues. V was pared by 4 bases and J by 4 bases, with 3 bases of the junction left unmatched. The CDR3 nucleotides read TGCGCCAGCAGCCTGACTAGCGGGGGTTACGAGCAGTACTTC. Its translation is CASSLTSGGYEQYF.

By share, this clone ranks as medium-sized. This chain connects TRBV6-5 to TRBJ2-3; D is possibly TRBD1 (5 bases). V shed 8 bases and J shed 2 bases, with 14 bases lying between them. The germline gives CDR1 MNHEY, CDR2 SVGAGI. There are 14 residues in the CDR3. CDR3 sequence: CASSWGRATDTQYF. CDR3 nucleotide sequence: TGTGCCAGCTCCTGGGGCAGGGCCACAGATACGCAGTATTTT.

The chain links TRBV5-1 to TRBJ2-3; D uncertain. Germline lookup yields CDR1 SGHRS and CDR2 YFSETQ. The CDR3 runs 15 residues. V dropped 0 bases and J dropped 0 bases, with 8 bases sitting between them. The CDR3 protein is CASSLGLESTDTQYF. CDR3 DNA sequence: TGCGCCAGCAGCTTGGGACTGGAAAGCACAGATACGCAGTATTTT.

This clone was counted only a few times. The CDR3 nucleotides are TGTGCCAGCAGCTTCTGGCGGGGTGACTACACAGATACGCAGTATTTT. Translation: CASSFWRGDYTDTQYF. The chain has TRBV5-4 and TRBJ2-3; TRBD2 might be the D (6 bases). This CDR3 spans 16 amino acids. Trimming removed 2 bases at V and 2 bases at J, with 15 bases between. Germline lookup yields CDR1 SGHNT and CDR2 YYREEE (reference sequence). The full variable domain, completed using reference TRBV5-4 and TRBJ2-3, is ETGVTQSPTHLIKTRGQQVTLRCSSQSGHNTVSWYQQALGQGPQFIFQYYREEENGRGNFPPRFSGLQFPNYSSELNVNALELDDSALYLCASSFWRGDYTDTQYFGPGTRLTVL.

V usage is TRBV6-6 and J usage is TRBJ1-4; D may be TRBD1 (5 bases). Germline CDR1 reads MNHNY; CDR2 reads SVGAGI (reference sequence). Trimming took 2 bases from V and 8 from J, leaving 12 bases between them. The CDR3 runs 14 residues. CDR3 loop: CASSYVPGGEKLFF. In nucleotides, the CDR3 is TGTGCCAGCAGTTACGTGCCGGGGGGGGAAAAACTGTTTTTT.

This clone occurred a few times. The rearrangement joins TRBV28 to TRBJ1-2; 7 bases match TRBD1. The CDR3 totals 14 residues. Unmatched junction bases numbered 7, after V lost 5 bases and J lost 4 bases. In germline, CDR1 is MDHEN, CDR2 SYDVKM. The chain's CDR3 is CASSPPGGIYGYTF. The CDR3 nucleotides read TGTGCCAGCAGTCCTCCAGGGGGGATCTATGGCTACACCTTC.

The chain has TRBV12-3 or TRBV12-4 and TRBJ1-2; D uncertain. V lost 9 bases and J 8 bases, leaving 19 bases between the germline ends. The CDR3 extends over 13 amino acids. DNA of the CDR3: TGTGCCAGTAGAGGGCCCCCCCTTGCCGGCTACACCTTC. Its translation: CASRGPPLAGYTF.

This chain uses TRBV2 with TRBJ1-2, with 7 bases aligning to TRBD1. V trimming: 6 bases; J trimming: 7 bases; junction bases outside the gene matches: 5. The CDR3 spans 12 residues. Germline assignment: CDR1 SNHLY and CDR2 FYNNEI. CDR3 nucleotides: TGTGCCAGCAGCCGACAGGGCCCTGGCTACACCTTC. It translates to CASSRQGPGYTF. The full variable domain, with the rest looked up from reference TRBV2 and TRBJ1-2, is EPEVTQTPSHQVTQMGQEVILRCVPISNHLYFYWYRQILGQKVEFLVSFYNNEISEKSEIFDDQFSVERPDGSNFTLKIRSTKLEDSAMYFCASSRQGPGYTFGSGTRLTVV.